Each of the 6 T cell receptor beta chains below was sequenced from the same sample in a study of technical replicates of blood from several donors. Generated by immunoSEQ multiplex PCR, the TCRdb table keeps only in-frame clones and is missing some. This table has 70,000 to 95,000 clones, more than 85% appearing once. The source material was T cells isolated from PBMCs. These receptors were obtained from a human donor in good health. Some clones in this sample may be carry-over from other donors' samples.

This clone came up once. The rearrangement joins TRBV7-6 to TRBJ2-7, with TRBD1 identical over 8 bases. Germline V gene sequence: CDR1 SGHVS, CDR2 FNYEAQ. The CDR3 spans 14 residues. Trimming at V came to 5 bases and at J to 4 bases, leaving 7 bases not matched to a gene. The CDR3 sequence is CASSLQGEYYEQYF. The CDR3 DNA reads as TGTGCCAGCAGCCTACAGGGGGAGTATTACGAGCAGTACTTC. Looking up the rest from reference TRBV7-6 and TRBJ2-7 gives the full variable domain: GAGVSQSPRYKVTKRGQDVALRCDPISGHVSLYWYRQALGQGPEFLTYFNYEAQQDKSGLPNDRFSAERPEGSISTLTIQRTEQRDSAMYRCASSLQGEYYEQYFGPGTRLTVT.

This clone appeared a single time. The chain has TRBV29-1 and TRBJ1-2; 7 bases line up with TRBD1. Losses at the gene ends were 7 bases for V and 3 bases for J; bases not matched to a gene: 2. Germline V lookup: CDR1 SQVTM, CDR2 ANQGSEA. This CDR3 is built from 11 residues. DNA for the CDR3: TGCAGCGAAGGGGGCGACTATGGCTACACCTTC. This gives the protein CSEGGDYGYTF.

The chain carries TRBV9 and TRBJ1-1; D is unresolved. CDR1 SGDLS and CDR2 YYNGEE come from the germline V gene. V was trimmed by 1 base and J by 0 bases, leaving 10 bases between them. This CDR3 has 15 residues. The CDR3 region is CASSVSSEMNTEAFF. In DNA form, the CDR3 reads TGTGCCAGCAGCGTATCTAGTGAGATGAACACTGAAGCTTTCTTT.

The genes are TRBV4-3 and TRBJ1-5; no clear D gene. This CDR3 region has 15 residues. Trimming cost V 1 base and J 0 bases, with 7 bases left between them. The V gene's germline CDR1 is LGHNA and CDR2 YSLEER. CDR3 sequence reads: CASSQGGYSNQPQHF. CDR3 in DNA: TGCGCCAGCAGCCAAGGAGGATATAGCAATCAGCCCCAGCATTTT.

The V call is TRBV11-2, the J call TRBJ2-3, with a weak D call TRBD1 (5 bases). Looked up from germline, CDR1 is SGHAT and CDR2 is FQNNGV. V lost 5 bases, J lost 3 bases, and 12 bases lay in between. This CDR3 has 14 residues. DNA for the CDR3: TGTGCCAGCAGCCTGTTCAGGGATACAGATACGCAGTATTTT. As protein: CASSLFRDTDTQYF.

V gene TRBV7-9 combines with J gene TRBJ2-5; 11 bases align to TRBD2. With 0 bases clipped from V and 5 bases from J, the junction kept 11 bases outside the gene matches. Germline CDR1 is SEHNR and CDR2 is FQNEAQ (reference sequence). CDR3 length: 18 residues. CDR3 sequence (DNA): TGTGCCAGCAGCTTAGCCCGGATAGCGGGAGGGCCGGGGGAGACCCAGTACTTC. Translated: CASSLARIAGGPGETQYF.